This paragraph covers one T cell receptor beta chain sequence. In the original workflow: The assay estimated nucleated cells by amplifying reference gene primers. The protocol was immunoSEQ multiplex PCR, while the TCRdb copy is restricted to in-frame clones and leaves out a portion. Clonal size and the V and J genes are those of that table, whereas D and trimming came from the DNA. Of 150,000 to 200,000 clones in the sample, 70% to 85% were seen once. These data come from a study of blood T cell repertoires in COVID-19. This receptor was identified in a woman between 25 and 40 years old with acute or convalescent COVID-19. The material sequenced was peripheral blood.

CDR3: CASSLRAPTSFTSYEQYF. The CDR3 coding sequence is TGCGCCAGCAGCTTGAGAGCTCCGACATCCTTTACCTCCTACGAGCAGTACTTC. The rearrangement links TRBV5-1 to TRBJ2-7; no firm D call. V was pared by 1 base and J by 0 bases, with 20 bases between. CDR1 is SGHRS, CDR2 YFSETQ, per germline. This CDR3 region has 18 residues.